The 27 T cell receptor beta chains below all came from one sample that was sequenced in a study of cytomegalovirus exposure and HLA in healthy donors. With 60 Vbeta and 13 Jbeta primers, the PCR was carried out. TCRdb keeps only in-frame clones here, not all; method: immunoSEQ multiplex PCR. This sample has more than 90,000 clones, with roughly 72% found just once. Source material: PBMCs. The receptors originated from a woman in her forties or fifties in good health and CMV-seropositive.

The CDR3 nucleotides read TGTGCCTGGAGTCCCTCGACAGTGGGAAATTCACCCCTCCACTTT. Protein: CAWSPSTVGNSPLHF. The gene calls are TRBV30 and TRBJ1-6, with D possibly matching TRBD1 (5 bases). Per the germline V gene, CDR1 is GTSNPN and CDR2 is SVGIG (reference sequence). The CDR3 is made up of 15 amino acids. V was cut by 2 bases and J by 7 bases, with 15 bases left in between.

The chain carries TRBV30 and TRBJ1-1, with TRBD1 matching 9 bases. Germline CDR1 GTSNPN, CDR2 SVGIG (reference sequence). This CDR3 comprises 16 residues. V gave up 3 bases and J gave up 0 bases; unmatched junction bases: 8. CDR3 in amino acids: CAWSSGTGSMNTEAFF. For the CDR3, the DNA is TGTGCCTGGAGCTCCGGGACAGGGAGTATGAACACTGAAGCTTTCTTT.

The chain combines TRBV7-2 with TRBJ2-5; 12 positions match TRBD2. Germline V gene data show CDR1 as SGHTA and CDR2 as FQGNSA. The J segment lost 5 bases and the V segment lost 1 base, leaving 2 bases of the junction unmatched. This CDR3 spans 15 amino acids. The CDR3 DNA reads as TGTGCCAGCAGCTTAGAGGGACTAGCGGGTGAGACCCAGTACTTC. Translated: CASSLEGLAGETQYF.

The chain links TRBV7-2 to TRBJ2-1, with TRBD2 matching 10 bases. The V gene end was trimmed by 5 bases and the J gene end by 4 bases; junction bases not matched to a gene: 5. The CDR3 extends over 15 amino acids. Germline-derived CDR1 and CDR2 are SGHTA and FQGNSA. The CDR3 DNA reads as TGTGCCAGCAGCGAGGGACTAGCGTTTTACAATGAGCAGTTCTTC. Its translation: CASSEGLAFYNEQFF. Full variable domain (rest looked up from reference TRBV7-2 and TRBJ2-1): GAGVSQSPSNKVTEKGKDVELRCDPISGHTALYWYRQSLGQGLEFLIYFQGNSAPDKSGLPSDRFSAERTGGSVSTLTIQRTQQEDSAVYLCASSEGLAFYNEQFFGPGTRLTVL.

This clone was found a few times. CDR3 sequence (DNA): TGCGCCAGCAGCCAAGAAGTCGGCGGGGGTTTGACCGGGGAGCTGTTTTTT. Translating it yields CASSQEVGGGLTGELFF. V is TRBV4-3 and J is TRBJ2-2; 7 bases map to TRBD2. The CDR3 covers 17 residues. The germline V gene has CDR1 LGHNA and CDR2 YSLEER. With V trimmed by 0 bases and J by 5 bases, 9 bases remained unmatched.

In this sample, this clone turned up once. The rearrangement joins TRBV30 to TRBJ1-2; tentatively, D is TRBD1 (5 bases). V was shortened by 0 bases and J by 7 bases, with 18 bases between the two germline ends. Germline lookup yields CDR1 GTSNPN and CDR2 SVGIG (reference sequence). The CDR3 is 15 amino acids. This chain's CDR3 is CAWSVQAGQGAGYTF. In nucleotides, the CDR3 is TGTGCCTGGAGTGTTCAAGCGGGGCAGGGTGCTGGCTACACCTTC.

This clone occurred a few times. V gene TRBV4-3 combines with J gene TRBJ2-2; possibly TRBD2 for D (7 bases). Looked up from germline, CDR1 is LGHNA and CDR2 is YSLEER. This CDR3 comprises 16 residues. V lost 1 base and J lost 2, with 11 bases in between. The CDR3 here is CASSQGEGVNTGELFF. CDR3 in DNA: TGCGCCAGCAGCCAAGGGGAGGGGGTCAACACCGGGGAGCTGTTTTTT.

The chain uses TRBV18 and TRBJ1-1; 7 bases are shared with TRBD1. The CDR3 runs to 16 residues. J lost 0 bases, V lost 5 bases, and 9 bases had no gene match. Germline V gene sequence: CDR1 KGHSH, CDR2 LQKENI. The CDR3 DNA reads TGTGCCAGCTCATTACAGGGGATTGGGTTGAACACTGAAGCTTTCTTT. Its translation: CASSLQGIGLNTEAFF.

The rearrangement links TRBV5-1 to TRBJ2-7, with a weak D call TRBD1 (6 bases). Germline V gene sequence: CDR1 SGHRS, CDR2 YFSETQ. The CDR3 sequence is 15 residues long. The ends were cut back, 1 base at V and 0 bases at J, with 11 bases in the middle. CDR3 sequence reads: CASSLTGFTSYEQYF. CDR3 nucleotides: TGCGCCAGCAGCTTGACAGGGTTTACCTCCTACGAGCAGTACTTC. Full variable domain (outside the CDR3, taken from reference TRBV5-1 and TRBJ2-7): KAGVTQTPRYLIKTRGQQVTLSCSPISGHRSVSWYQQTPGQGLQFLFEYFSETQRNKGNFPGRFSGRQFSNSRSEMNVSTLELGDSALYLCASSLTGFTSYEQYFGPGTRLTVT.

CDR3 in DNA: TGCAGCGCCTGTTCCGGGAGGGCTGATGAGCAGTTCTTC. Translation gives CSACSGRADEQFF. The genes are TRBV29-1 and TRBJ2-1, with 8 bases matching TRBD2. Germline CDR1 is SQVTM and CDR2 is ANQGSEA. This CDR3 spans 13 amino acids. Trimming took 7 bases from V and 8 from J; bases not matched to a gene: 10.

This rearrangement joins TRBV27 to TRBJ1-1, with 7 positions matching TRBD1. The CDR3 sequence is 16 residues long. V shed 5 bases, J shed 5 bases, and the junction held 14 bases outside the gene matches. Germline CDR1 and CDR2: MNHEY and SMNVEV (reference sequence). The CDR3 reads CASSDATGRGLTEAFF. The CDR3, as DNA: TGTGCCAGCAGTGATGCGACAGGGCGCGGACTAACTGAAGCTTTCTTT.

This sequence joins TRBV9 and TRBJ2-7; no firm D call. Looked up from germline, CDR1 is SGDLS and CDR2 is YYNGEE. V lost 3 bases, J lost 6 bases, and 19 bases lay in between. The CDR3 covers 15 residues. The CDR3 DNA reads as TGTGCCAGCAGCGCGACCTCTGCCCTAGTTAGCGAGCAGTACTTC. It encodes CASSATSALVSEQYF.

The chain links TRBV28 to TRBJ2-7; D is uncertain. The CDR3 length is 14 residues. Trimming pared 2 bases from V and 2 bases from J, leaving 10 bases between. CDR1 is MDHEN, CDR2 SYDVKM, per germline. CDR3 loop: CASSLIDGAYEQYF. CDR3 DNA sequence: TGTGCCAGCAGTTTAATCGACGGAGCCTACGAGCAGTACTTC. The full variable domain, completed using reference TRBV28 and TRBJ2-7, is DVKVTQSSRYLVKRTGEKVFLECVQDMDHENMFWYRQDPGLGLRLIYFSYDVKMKEKGDIPEGYSVSREKKERFSLILESASTNQTSMYLCASSLIDGAYEQYFGPGTRLTVT.

The CDR3 nucleotides read TGTGCCAGCAGCTTAGAGAGGTCCTTTCATGGCTACACCTTC. Amino acids: CASSLERSFHGYTF. This chain links TRBV13 with TRBJ1-2, with D unresolved. The CDR3 extends over 14 amino acids. Deletions cut 1 base from V and 6 bases from J, with 12 bases between. Germline V lookup: CDR1 PRHDT, CDR2 FYEKMQ (reference sequence).

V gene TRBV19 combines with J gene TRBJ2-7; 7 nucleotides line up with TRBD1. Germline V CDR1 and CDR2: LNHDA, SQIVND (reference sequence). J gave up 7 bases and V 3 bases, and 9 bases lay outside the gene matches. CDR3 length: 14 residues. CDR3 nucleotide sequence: TGTGCCAGTAGTATTGGGCAGGGGGTGGGGGAGCAGTACTTC. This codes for CASSIGQGVGEQYF.

CDR3 nucleotide sequence: TGTGCCAGCTCACCGGGACAGCAAGAGACCCAGTACTTC. This codes for CASSPGQQETQYF. The chain links TRBV18 to TRBJ2-5; the match to TRBD1 covers 7 bases. V shed 3 bases, J shed 2 bases, and the junction held 0 bases outside the gene matches. This CDR3 is built from 13 residues. The germline V gene has CDR1 KGHSH and CDR2 LQKENI.

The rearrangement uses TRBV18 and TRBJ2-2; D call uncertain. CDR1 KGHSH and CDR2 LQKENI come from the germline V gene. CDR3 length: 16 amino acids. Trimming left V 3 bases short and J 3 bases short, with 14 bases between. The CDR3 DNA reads TGTGCCAGCTCACCGGGCACGGAAATCGACACCGGGGAGCTGTTTTTT. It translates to CASSPGTEIDTGELFF.

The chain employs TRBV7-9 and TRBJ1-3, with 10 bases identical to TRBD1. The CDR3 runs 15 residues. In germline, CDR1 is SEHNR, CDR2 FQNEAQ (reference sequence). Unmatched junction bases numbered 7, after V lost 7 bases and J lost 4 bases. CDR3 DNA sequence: TGTGCCAGCACCCTTGGGACAGGGGACGGAAACACCATATATTTT. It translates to CASTLGTGDGNTIYF.

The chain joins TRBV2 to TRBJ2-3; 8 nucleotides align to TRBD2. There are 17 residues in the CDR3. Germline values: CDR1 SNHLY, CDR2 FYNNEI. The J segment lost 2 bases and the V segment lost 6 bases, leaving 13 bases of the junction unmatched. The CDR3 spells CASSVTLAGELTDTQYF. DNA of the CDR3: TGTGCCAGCAGCGTTACTCTAGCGGGTGAGCTCACAGATACGCAGTATTTT.

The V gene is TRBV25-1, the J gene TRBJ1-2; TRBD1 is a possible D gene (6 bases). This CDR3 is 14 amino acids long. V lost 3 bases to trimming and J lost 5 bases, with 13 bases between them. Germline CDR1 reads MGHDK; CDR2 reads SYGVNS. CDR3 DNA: TGTGCCAGCAGTGACCCCTTGGACAGTTATGGCTACACCTTC. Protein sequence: CASSDPLDSYGYTF.

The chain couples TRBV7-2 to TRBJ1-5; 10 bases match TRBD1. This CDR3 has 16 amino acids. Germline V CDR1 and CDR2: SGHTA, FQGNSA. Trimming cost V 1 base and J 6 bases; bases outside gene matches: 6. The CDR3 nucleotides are TGTGCCAGCAGCTTAGGGGGACAGGGGACTAGTCAGCCCCAGCATTTT. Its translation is CASSLGGQGTSQPQHF.

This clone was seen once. The CDR3 reads CASSLGGSTEKLFF. The CDR3 region has the DNA TGTGCCAGCAGTTTAGGGGGGTCTACCGAAAAACTGTTTTTT. The chain links TRBV27 to TRBJ1-4; D might be TRBD1 (5 bases). V was cut by 2 bases and J by 8 bases, with 12 bases left in between. The CDR3 consists of 14 residues. The germline gives CDR1 MNHEY, CDR2 SMNVEV (reference sequence).

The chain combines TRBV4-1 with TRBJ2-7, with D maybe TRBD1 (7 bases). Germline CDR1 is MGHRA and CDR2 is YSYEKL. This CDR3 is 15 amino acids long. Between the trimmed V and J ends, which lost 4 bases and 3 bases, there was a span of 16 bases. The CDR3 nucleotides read TGCGCCAGCAGCCCTCAGGGGGGCGGTAACTACGAGCAGTACTTC. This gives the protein CASSPQGGGNYEQYF.

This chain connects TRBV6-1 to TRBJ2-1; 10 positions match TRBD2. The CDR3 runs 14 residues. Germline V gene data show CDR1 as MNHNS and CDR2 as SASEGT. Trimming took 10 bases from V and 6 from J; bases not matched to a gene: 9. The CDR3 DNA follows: TGTGCCATCCCACTAGCGGGGATGAGCAATGAGCAGTTCTTC. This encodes CAIPLAGMSNEQFF.

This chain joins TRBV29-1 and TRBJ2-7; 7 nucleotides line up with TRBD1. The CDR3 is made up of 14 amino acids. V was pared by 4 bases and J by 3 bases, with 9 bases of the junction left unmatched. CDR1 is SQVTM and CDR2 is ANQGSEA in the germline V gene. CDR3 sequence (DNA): TGCAGCGTTGGACCGAACAGGGGTGACTACGAGCAGTACTTC. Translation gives CSVGPNRGDYEQYF.

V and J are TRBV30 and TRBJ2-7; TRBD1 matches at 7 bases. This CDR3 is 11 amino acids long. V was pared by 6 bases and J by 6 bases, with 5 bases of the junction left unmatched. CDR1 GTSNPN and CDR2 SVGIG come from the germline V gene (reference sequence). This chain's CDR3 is CACLNRGEQYF. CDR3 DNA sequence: TGTGCCTGTCTCAACAGGGGCGAGCAGTACTTC.

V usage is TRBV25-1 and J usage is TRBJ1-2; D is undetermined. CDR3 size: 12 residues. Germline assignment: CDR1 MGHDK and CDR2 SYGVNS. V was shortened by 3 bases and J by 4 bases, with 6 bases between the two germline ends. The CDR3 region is CASSDSGYGYTF. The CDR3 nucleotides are TGTGCCAGCAGTGACAGTGGCTATGGCTACACCTTC.